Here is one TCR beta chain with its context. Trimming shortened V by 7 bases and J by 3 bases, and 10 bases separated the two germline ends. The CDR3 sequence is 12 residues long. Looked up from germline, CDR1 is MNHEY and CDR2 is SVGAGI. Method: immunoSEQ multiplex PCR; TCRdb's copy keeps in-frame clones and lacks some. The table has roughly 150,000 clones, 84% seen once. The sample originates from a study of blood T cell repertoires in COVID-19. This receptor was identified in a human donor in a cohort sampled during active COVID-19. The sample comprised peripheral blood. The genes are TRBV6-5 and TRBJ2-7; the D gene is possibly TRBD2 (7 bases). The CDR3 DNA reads TGTGCCAGCAACAGGGAGGGCTACGAGCAGTACTTC. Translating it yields CASNREGYEQYF.